The 20 T cell receptor beta chains below come from one sample, sequenced in a study of blood T cell repertoires in COVID-19. Some clones are missing from TCRdb's copy, which holds only in-frame ones; the method was immunoSEQ multiplex PCR. The sample contains around 440,000 clones, about nine tenths of which appear only once. Sequencing was done on a sample of peripheral blood. These receptors originate from a woman in her forties or fifties with COVID-19, enrolled during active disease.

The rearrangement uses TRBV19 and TRBJ1-2, with TRBD1 matching 9 bases. The CDR3 extends over 18 amino acids. Per the germline V gene, CDR1 is LNHDA and CDR2 is SQIVND (reference sequence). Trimming took 4 bases from V and 8 from J; bases not matched to a gene: 20. DNA of the CDR3: TGTGCCAGTAGTACGCCCGATCTACCCGGGACAGGGTCTGACGGCTACACCTTC. Translation gives CASSTPDLPGTGSDGYTF.

The gene calls are TRBV5-8 and TRBJ2-5; 7 nucleotides line up with TRBD1. This CDR3 spans 15 amino acids. CDR1 is SGHTS, CDR2 YDEGEE, per germline. Unmatched junction bases numbered 7, after V lost 0 bases and J lost 5 bases. The CDR3 loop reads CASSLGGQSVETQYF. Here the CDR3 DNA reads TGTGCCAGCAGCTTGGGGGGACAGTCCGTGGAGACCCAGTACTTC.

V usage is TRBV30 and J usage is TRBJ1-2; possible D gene TRBD1, 5 bases. V dropped 3 bases and J dropped 7 bases, with 18 bases sitting between them. The CDR3 loop spans 14 amino acids. CDR1 and CDR2 (germline): GTSNPN, SVGIG (reference sequence). CDR3 nucleotides: TGTGCCTGGAGGGACGGAGGGTTGAGGGGTGGCTACACCTTC. This codes for CAWRDGGLRGGYTF.

J is TRBJ1-5 and V is TRBV10-2; TRBD1 matches at 7 bases. The length of the CDR3 is 14 residues. The V gene end was trimmed by 6 bases and the J gene end by 3 bases; junction bases not matched to a gene: 5. CDR1 and CDR2 from the germline V gene are WSHSY and SAAADI. In nucleotides, the CDR3 is TGCGCCAGCAGCGCGGACAGGCTCAATCAGCCCCAGCATTTT. It codes for CASSADRLNQPQHF.

This sequence joins TRBV28 and TRBJ2-3; 8 positions match TRBD2. The germline gives CDR1 MDHEN, CDR2 SYDVKM. J was trimmed by 1 base and V by 4 bases; bases with no gene match: 10. The CDR3 has 17 residues. DNA for the CDR3: TGTGCCAGCAGTTCTCCCTGGGGAGCGGGGGGCACAGATACGCAGTATTTT. It is translated as CASSSPWGAGGTDTQYF.

The chain links TRBV30 to TRBJ2-2; tentatively, D is TRBD2 (5 bases). The CDR3 totals 16 residues. Germline V CDR1 and CDR2: GTSNPN, SVGIG (reference sequence). V lost 7 bases, J lost 8 bases, and 26 bases lay in between. Written as DNA, the CDR3 is TGTGCCTTAAGAGGAAGGCGGGTCCATGACGCAGGGGAGCTGTTTTTT. It specifies CALRGRRVHDAGELFF.

This rearrangement joins TRBV5-1 to TRBJ2-6; the D is unclear. The CDR3 totals 15 residues. Per germline, CDR1 SGHRS and CDR2 YFSETQ. The V and J ends lost 4 bases and 0 bases respectively, with 8 bases between them. CDR3 sequence: CASSISDSGANVLTF. In DNA form, the CDR3 reads TGCGCCAGCAGCATCTCAGACTCTGGGGCCAACGTCCTGACTTTC.

The chain uses TRBV7-8 and TRBJ1-6; 8 bases match TRBD1. The CDR3 is made up of 15 amino acids. The germline gives CDR1 SGHVS, CDR2 FQNEAQ. The junction had 8 bases not matched to a gene; V was cut back by 5 bases and J by 8 bases. CDR3: CASSIRTGRDSPLHF. The CDR3 DNA is TGTGCCAGCAGCATAAGGACAGGGAGGGATTCACCCCTCCACTTT.

This clone showed up just a few times. The chain has TRBV6-6 and TRBJ1-5; D is perhaps TRBD1 (5 bases). The CDR3 is made up of 14 amino acids. V shed 2 bases and J shed 3 bases, with 8 bases lying between them. The germline V gene encodes CDR1 MNHNY and CDR2 SVGAGI (reference sequence). As DNA, the CDR3 is TGTGCCAGCAGTTACCGACAGTTCAATCAGCCCCAGCATTTT. Translating gives CASSYRQFNQPQHF.

The chain combines TRBV15 with TRBJ1-3, with no clear D. The germline CDR1 and CDR2 sequences are LNHNV and YYDKDF (reference sequence). CDR3 length: 15 residues. Trimming removed 0 bases from V and 4 bases from J, with 10 bases in between. CDR3 region: CATSRDRFIGNTIYF. The CDR3, as DNA: TGTGCCACCAGCAGAGATAGATTTATCGGAAACACCATATATTTT.

This chain links TRBV28 with TRBJ2-7, with D possibly being TRBD1 (6 bases). This CDR3 contains 14 residues. CDR1 and CDR2 from the germline V gene are MDHEN and SYDVKM. Trimming removed 6 bases from V and 3 bases from J, with 15 bases in between. The CDR3 reads CASRGRGSYYEQYF. CDR3 in DNA: TGTGCCAGCAGAGGCAGGGGAAGTTACTACGAGCAGTACTTC.

The chain employs TRBV25-1 and TRBJ1-3; D not resolved. Trimming removed 2 bases from V and 0 bases from J, with 8 bases in between. This CDR3 has 15 residues. CDR1 MGHDK and CDR2 SYGVNS come from the germline V gene. The chain's CDR3 is CASSETAGSGNTIYF. The CDR3 DNA reads as TGTGCCAGCAGTGAAACAGCTGGCTCTGGAAACACCATATATTTT.

The rearrangement uses TRBV7-2 and TRBJ2-3, with TRBD2 identical over 7 bases. V gave up 4 bases and J gave up 8 bases; unmatched junction bases: 9. CDR1 and CDR2 (germline): SGHTA, FQGNSA. CDR3 length: 14 residues. The CDR3 loop is CASSSAGSAGTQYF. CDR3 coding DNA: TGTGCCAGCAGCTCAGCGGGGTCGGCGGGTACGCAGTATTTT.

V gene TRBV5-1 combines with J gene TRBJ1-2, with D possibly TRBD1 on 5 matching bases. The CDR3 runs 15 residues. Trimming took 3 bases from V and 8 from J, leaving 20 bases between them. Germline V gene data show CDR1 as SGHRS and CDR2 as YFSETQ. CDR3 nucleotides: TGCGCCAGCAGCTATCTCCAGGGCGGATCGTGGGGCTACACCTTC. Its translation is CASSYLQGGSWGYTF.

The chain combines TRBV7-8 with TRBJ2-1, with 14 bases identical to TRBD2. Germline-derived CDR1 and CDR2 are SGHVS and FQNEAQ. The CDR3 runs 16 residues. Trimming took 2 bases from V and 5 from J; bases not matched to a gene: 2. CDR3 sequence: CASSLTGLAGDNEQFF. In DNA, the CDR3 is TGTGCCAGCAGCTTAACGGGACTAGCGGGGGACAATGAGCAGTTCTTC.

This clone was observed a single time. The sample has other DNA sequences that encode this CDR3 too. The rearrangement joins TRBV6-5 to TRBJ1-1, with a possible D match to TRBD1 (5 bases). Trimming took off 2 bases at V and 4 bases at J, with 8 bases between the two ends. The CDR3 covers 13 residues. CDR1 and CDR2 from the germline V gene are MNHEY and SVGAGI. The CDR3 coding sequence is TGTGCCAGCAGTTACGGGGGGGGCACTGAAGCTTTCTTT. This sequence encodes CASSYGGGTEAFF.

A single count supports this clone. The V gene is TRBV18, the J gene TRBJ1-1; the D gene is possibly TRBD1 (6 bases). This CDR3 region has 12 residues. The germline gives CDR1 KGHSH, CDR2 LQKENI. With 0 bases removed from V and 10 bases from J, the gap between germline ends came to 9 bases. The CDR3 DNA reads TGTGCCAGCTCACCACCGATAGGGGGAGCTTTCTTT. As protein: CASSPPIGGAFF.

V usage is TRBV6-5 and J usage is TRBJ2-2; no clear D gene. The CDR3 totals 12 residues. The germline gives CDR1 MNHEY, CDR2 SVGAGI. The germline V and J ends were trimmed by 6 bases and 5 bases, with 7 bases remaining between them. The CDR3 protein is CASSHITGELFF. CDR3 DNA sequence: TGTGCCAGCAGCCACATTACCGGGGAGCTGTTTTTT.

V gene TRBV6-2 or TRBV6-3 combines with J gene TRBJ1-2; 9 nucleotides line up with TRBD1. Germline V gene lookup returns CDR1 MNHEY and CDR2 SVGEGT. After removal of 5 bases from V and 6 bases from J, the junction contained 4 bases not matched to a gene. The CDR3 is made up of 13 amino acids. The CDR3 region has the DNA TGTGCCAGCAGTCGGGACAGGGTGGATGGCTACACCTTC. It translates to CASSRDRVDGYTF.

The rearrangement joins TRBV5-1 to TRBJ1-6, with 8 bases aligning to TRBD1. CDR1 is SGHRS, CDR2 YFSETQ, per germline. This CDR3 has 16 residues. The V and J ends lost 0 bases and 6 bases, in that order; junction bases with no gene match: 5. This CDR3 reads CASSLDPGGGNSPLHF. CDR3 sequence (DNA): TGCGCCAGCAGCTTGGACCCAGGGGGCGGTAATTCACCCCTCCACTTT.